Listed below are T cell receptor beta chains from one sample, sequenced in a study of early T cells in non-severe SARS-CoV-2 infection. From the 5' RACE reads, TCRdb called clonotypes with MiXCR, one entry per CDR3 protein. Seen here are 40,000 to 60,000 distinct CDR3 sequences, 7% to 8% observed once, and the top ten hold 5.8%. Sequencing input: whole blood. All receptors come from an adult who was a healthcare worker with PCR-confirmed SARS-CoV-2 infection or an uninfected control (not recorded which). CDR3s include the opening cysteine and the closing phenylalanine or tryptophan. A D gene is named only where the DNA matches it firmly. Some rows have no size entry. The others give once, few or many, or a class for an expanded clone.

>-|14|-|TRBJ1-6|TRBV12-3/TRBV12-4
CASRSGRTNSPLHF
TGTGCCAGCAGGTCGGGACGGACTAATTCACCCCTCCACTTT
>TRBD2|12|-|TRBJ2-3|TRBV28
CASTGLADTQYF
TGTGCCAGCACCGGACTAGCCGATACGCAGTATTTT
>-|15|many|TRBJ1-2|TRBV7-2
CASSLSLQGNYGYTF
TGTGCCAGCAGCTTGTCCCTACAGGGTAACTATGGCTACACCTTC
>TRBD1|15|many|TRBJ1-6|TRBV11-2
CASSAGTGRNSPLHF
TGTGCCAGCAGCGCCGGGACAGGGAGGAATTCACCCCTCCACTTT
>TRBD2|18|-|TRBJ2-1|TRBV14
CASSNRAAGTSGYNEQFF
TGTGCCAGCAGCAATCGAGCCGCCGGGACTAGCGGGTACAATGAGCAGTTCTTC
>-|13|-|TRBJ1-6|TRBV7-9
CASSVGVGSPLHF
TGTGCCAGCAGCGTTGGGGTTGGGTCACCCCTCCACTTT
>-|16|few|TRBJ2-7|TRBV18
CASSRSRGPSEGEQYF
TGTGCCAGCTCACGAAGCAGGGGTCCCTCGGAAGGCGAGCAGTACTTC
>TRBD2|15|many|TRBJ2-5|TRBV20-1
CSAMLAGGLRETQYF
TGCAGTGCTATGTTAGCGGGGGGCCTCAGGGAGACCCAGTACTTC
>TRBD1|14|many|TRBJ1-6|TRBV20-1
CSAGDRANNSPLHF
TGCAGTGCTGGGGACAGGGCCAATAATTCACCCCTCCACTTT
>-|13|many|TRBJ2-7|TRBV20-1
CSARQEPLGEQYF
TGCAGTGCTAGGCAGGAACCCTTGGGGGAGCAGTACTTC
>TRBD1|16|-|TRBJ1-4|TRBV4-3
CASSQGFTGDNEKLFF
TGCGCCAGCAGCCAGGGGTTCACAGGGGATAATGAAAAACTGTTTTTT
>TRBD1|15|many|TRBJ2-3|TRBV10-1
CASSQTGTATDTQYF
TGCGCCAGCAGTCAAACCGGGACAGCCACAGATACGCAGTATTTT
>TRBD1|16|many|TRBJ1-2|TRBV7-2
CASSLRGQGLNYGYTF
TGTGCCAGCAGCTTAAGGGGACAGGGCCTTAACTATGGCTACACCTTC
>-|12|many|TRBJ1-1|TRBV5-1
CASSLGRAEAFF
TGCGCCAGCAGCTTGGGACGAGCTGAAGCTTTCTTT
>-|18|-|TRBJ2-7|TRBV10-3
CAISESTAAAGATYEQYF
TGTGCCATCAGTGAGTCGACTGCGGCGGCAGGGGCGACCTACGAGCAGTACTTC
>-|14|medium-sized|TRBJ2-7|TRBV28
CASLLQGIGNEQYF
TGTGCCAGCCTACTTCAGGGGATAGGGAACGAGCAGTACTTC
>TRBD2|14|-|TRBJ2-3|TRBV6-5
CASRERGGPDTQYF
TGTGCCAGCAGAGAGCGGGGGGGCCCCGATACGCAGTATTTT
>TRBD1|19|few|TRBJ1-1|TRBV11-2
CASSLRRQGASTGGTEAFF
TGTGCCAGCAGCTTAAGGAGACAGGGGGCGTCCACAGGTGGCACTGAAGCTTTCTTT
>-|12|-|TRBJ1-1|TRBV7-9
CASSSRGQPAFF
TGTGCCAGCAGCTCACGTGGACAGCCAGCTTTCTTT
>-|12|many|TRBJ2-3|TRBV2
CASRSGKDTQYF
TGTGCCAGCAGATCGGGGAAAGATACGCAGTATTTT
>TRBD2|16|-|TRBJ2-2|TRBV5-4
CASSFLAGGNTGELFF
TGTGCCAGCAGCTTTCTAGCGGGGGGGAACACCGGGGAGCTGTTTTTT
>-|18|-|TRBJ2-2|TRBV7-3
CASSPNYLSGAYTGELFF
TGTGCCAGCAGCCCTAACTATTTGTCGGGGGCCTACACCGGGGAGCTGTTTTTT
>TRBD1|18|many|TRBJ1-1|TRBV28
CASSFFTDRGYMNTEAFF
TGTGCCAGCAGTTTTTTCACCGACAGGGGCTACATGAACACTGAAGCTTTCTTT
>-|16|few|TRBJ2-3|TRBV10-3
CAISESTRAKPDTQYF
TGTGCCATCAGTGAGTCGACTCGGGCAAAGCCAGATACGCAGTATTTT
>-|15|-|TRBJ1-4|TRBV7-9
CASSPRRTEGEKLFF
TGTGCCAGCAGCCCCCGCCGGACAGAGGGTGAAAAACTGTTTTTT
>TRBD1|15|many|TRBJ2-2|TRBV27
CASSLTGVNTGELFF
TGTGCCAGCAGTCTAACAGGGGTGAACACCGGGGAGCTGTTTTTT
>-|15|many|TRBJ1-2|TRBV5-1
CASSLAEGSNYGYTF
TGCGCCAGCAGCTTGGCTGAGGGATCCAACTATGGCTACACCTTC
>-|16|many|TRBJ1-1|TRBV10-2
CASRALKHDGNTEAFF
TGCGCCAGCAGGGCCCTGAAACACGACGGGAACACTGAAGCTTTCTTT
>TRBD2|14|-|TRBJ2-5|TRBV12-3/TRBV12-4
CASSVSGGGETQYF
TGTGCCAGCAGTGTTAGCGGGGGGGGAGAGACCCAGTACTTC
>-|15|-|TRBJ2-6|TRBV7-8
CASSLGGIGANVLTF
TGTGCCAGCAGCTTAGGCGGAATAGGGGCCAACGTCCTGACTTTC
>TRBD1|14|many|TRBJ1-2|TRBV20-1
CSARKDRGAYGYTF
TGCAGTGCTAGAAAGGACAGGGGTGCCTATGGCTACACCTTC
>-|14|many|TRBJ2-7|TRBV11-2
CASSLEVRSYEQYF
TGTGCCAGCAGCTTAGAGGTCAGGTCCTACGAGCAGTACTTC
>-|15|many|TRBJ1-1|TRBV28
CASSQAGRANTEAFF
TGTGCCAGCAGTCAAGCGGGCAGGGCGAACACTGAAGCTTTCTTT
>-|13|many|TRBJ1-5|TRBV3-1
CASSQGPSQPQHF
TGTGCCAGCAGCCAAGGACCTAGTCAGCCCCAGCATTTT
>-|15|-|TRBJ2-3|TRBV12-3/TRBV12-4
CASTPRSQTTDTQYF
TGTGCCAGCACACCCCGGAGCCAGACCACAGATACGCAGTATTTT
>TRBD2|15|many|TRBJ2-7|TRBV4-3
CASSQVPSSGGKQYF
TGCGCCAGCAGCCAAGTCCCTTCTAGCGGGGGTAAGCAGTACTTC
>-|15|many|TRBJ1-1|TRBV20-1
CSARDAPGLNTEAFF
TGCAGTGCTAGAGATGCGCCGGGTTTGAACACTGAAGCTTTCTTT
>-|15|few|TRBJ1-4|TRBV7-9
CASSSGESANEKLFF
TGTGCCAGCAGCTCAGGGGAGTCAGCTAATGAAAAACTGTTTTTT
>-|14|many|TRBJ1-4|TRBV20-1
CSARRDATNEKLFF
TGCAGTGCCAGACGGGACGCAACTAATGAAAAACTGTTTTTT
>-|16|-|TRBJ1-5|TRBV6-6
CASSSDSGRNNQPQHF
TGTGCCAGCAGTTCGGATTCGGGGAGGAACAATCAGCCCCAGCATTTT
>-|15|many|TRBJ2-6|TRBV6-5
CASSYLNSGANVLTF
TGTGCCAGCAGTTACCTTAACTCTGGGGCCAACGTCCTGACTTTC
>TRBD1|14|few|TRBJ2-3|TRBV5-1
CASSSGQTTDTQYF
TGCGCCAGCAGCTCGGGACAGACCACAGATACGCAGTATTTT
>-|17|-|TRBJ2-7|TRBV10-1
CASSEGRGGPSSYEQYF
TGCGCCAGCAGTGAGGGTCGTGGCGGGCCTAGCTCCTACGAGCAGTACTTC
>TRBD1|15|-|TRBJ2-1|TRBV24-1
CATSEEGRGLNEQFF
TGTGCCACCAGTGAAGAGGGCAGGGGGCTCAATGAGCAGTTCTTC
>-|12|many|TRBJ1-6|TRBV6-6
CASSQGNSPLHF
TGTGCCAGCAGTCAGGGTAATTCACCCCTCCACTTT
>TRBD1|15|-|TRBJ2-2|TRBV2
CASNRQGPNTGELFF
TGTGCCAGCAACCGACAGGGGCCCAACACCGGGGAGCTGTTTTTT
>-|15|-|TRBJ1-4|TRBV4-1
CASSQEPATNEKLFF
TGCGCCAGCAGCCAAGAACCTGCAACTAATGAAAAACTGTTTTTT
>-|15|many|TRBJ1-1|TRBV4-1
CASSQNRVGNTEAFF
TGCGCCAGCAGCCAAAACAGGGTCGGCAACACTGAAGCTTTCTTT
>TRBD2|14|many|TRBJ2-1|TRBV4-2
CASSQGLAMDEQFF
TGTGCCAGCAGCCAAGGACTAGCGATGGATGAGCAGTTCTTC
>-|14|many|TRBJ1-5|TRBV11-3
CASSQGGSNQPQHF
TGTGCCAGCAGCCAAGGTGGTAGCAATCAGCCCCAGCATTTT
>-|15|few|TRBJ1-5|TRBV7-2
CASSLRPFLDQPQHF
TGTGCCAGCAGCCTAAGGCCCTTCCTGGATCAGCCCCAGCATTTT
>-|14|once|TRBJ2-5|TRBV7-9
CASSLSAYQETQYF
TGTGCCAGCAGCTTGTCTGCGTACCAAGAGACCCAGTACTTC
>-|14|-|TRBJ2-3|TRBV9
CASTGTHATDTQYF
TGTGCCAGCACGGGGACTCACGCCACAGATACGCAGTATTTT
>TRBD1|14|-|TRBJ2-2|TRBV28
CASRTGGNTGELFF
TGTGCCAGCAGGACAGGGGGCAACACCGGGGAGCTGTTTTTT